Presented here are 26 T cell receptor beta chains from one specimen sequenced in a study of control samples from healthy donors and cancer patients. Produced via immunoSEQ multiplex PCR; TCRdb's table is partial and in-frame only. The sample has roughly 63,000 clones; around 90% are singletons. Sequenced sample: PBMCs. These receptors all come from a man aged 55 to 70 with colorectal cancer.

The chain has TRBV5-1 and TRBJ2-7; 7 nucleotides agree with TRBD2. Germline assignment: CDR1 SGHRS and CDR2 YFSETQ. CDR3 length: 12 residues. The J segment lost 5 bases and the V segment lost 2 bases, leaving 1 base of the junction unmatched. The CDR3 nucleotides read TGCGCCAGCAGCTTCGGGGGGAACGAGCAGTACTTC. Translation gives CASSFGGNEQYF. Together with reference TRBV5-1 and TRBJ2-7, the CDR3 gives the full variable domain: KAGVTQTPRYLIKTRGQQVTLSCSPISGHRSVSWYQQTPGQGLQFLFEYFSETQRNKGNFPGRFSGRQFSNSRSEMNVSTLELGDSALYLCASSFGGNEQYFGPGTRLTVT.

The DNA of the CDR3 is TGTGCCAGCAGCCAACGCACTGAAATGGGCGAGCAGTACTTC. Residues: CASSQRTEMGEQYF. The V gene is TRBV3-1 (or the pseudogene TRBV3-2), the J gene TRBJ2-7; the D is unclear. V lost 2 bases and J lost 6, with 14 bases in between. The CDR3 covers 14 residues. Germline V gene sequence: CDR1 LGHDT, CDR2 YNNKEL (reference sequence).

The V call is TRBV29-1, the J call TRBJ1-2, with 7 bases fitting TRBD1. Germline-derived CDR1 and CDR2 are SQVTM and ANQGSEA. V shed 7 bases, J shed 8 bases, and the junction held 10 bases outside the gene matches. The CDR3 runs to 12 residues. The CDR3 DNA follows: TGCAGCGCACGACAGGGAACGGGCGGCTACACCTTC. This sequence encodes CSARQGTGGYTF. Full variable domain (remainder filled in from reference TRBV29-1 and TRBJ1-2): SAVISQKPSRDICQRGTSLTIQCQVDSQVTMMFWYRQQPGQSLTLIATANQGSEATYESGFVIDKFPISRPNLTFSTLTVSNMSPEDSSIYLCSARQGTGGYTFGSGTRLTVV.

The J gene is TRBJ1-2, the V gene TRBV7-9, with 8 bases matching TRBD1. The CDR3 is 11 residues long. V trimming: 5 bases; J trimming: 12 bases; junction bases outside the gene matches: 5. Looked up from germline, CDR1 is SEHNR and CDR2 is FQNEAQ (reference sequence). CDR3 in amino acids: CASSPGQVHTF. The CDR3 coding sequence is TGTGCCAGCAGCCCGGGACAGGTGCACACCTTC.

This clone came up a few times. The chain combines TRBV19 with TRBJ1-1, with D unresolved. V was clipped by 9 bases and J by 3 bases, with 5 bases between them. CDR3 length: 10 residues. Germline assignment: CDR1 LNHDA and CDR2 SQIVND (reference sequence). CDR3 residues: CARVDTEAFF. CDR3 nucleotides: TGTGCCAGAGTTGACACTGAAGCTTTCTTT.

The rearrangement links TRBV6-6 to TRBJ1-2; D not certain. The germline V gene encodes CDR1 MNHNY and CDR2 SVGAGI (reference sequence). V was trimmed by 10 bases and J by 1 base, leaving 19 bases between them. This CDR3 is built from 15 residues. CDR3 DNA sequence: TGTGCCACCCTTCCCCCGGGAGCAAATAACTATGGCTACACCTTC. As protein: CATLPPGANNYGYTF.

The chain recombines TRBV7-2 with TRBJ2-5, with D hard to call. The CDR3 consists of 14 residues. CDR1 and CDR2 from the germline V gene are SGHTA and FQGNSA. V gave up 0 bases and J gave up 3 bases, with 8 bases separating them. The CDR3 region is CASSLAHSKETQYF. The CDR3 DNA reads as TGTGCCAGCAGCTTAGCGCACAGCAAAGAGACCCAGTACTTC.

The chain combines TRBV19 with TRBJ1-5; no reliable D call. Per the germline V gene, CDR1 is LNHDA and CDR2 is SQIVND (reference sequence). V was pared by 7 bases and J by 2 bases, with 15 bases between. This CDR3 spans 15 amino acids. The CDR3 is CASTPQREGNQPQHF. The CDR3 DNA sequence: TGTGCCAGTACTCCCCAGCGGGAGGGCAATCAGCCCCAGCATTTT.

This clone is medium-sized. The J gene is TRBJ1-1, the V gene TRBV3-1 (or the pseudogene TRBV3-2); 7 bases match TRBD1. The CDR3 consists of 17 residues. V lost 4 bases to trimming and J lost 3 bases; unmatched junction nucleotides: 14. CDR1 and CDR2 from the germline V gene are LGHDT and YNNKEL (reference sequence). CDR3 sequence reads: CASSPPRTGAPDTEAFF. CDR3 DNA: TGTGCCAGCAGCCCCCCCCGAACAGGGGCGCCCGACACTGAAGCTTTCTTT.

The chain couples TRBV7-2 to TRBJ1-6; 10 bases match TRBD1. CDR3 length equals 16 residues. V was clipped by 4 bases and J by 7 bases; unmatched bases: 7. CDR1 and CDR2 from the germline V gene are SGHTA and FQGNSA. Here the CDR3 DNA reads TGTGCCAGCAGCTCACACGGACAGGGGGTCAATTCACCCCTCCACTTT. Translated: CASSSHGQGVNSPLHF.

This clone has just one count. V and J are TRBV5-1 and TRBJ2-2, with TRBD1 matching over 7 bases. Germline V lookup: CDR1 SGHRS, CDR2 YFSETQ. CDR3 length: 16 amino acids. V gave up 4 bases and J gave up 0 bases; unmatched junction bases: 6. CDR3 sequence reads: CASSIGTAANTGELFF. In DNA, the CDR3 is TGCGCCAGCAGCATTGGGACAGCCGCGAACACCGGGGAGCTGTTTTTT.

As DNA, the CDR3 is TGTGCCAGCTCACCAGGGATCAAGGAGGGCTACACCTTC. Translating it yields CASSPGIKEGYTF. The chain links TRBV18 to TRBJ1-2; D unresolved. Deletions cut 2 bases from V and 8 bases from J, with 12 bases between. The V gene's germline CDR1 is KGHSH and CDR2 LQKENI. The CDR3 has 13 residues.

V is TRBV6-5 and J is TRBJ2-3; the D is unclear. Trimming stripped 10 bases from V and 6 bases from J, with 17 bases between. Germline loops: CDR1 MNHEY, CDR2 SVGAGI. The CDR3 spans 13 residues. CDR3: CAILGQGRDTQYF. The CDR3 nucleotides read TGTGCCATCTTAGGGCAAGGACGGGATACGCAGTATTTT.

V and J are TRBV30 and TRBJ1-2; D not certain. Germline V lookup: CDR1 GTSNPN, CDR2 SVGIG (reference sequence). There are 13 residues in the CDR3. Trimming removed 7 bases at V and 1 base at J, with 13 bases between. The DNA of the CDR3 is TGTGCCTCAAGAAGAGGGATTAACTATGGCTACACCTTC. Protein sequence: CASRRGINYGYTF.

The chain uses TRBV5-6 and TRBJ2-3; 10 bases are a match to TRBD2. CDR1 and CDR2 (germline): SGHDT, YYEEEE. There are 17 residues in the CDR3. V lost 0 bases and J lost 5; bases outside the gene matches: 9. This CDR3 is CASSLAAGGPWGDTQYF. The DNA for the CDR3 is TGTGCCAGCAGCTTGGCAGCGGGGGGGCCTTGGGGAGATACGCAGTATTTT.

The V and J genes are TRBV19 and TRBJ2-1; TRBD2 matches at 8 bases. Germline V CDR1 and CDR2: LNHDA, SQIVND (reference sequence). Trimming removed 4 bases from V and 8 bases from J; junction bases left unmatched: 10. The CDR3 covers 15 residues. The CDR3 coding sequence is TGTGCCAGTAGTAGAAGAGCGGGGGCTGGGGATGAGCAGTTCTTC. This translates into CASSRRAGAGDEQFF.

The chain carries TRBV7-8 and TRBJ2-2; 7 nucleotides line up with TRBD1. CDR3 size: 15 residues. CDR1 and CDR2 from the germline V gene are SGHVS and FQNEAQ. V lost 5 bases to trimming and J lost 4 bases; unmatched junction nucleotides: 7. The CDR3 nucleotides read TGTGCCAGCAGCAGAACAGGGGCGGTCACCGGGGAGCTGTTTTTT. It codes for CASSRTGAVTGELFF. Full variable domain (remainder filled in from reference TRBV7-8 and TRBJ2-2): GAGVSQSPRYKVAKRGQDVALRCDPISGHVSLFWYQQALGQGPEFLTYFQNEAQLDKSGLPSDRFFAERPEGSVSTLKIQRTQQEDSAVYLCASSRTGAVTGELFFGEGSRLTVL.

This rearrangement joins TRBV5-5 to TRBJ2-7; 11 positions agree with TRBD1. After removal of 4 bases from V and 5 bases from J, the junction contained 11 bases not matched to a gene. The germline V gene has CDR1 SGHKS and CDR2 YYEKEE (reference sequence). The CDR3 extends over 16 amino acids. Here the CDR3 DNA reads TGTGCCAGCAGCCGGGGGGACAGGGGGAGGATCGACGAGCAGTACTTC. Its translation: CASSRGDRGRIDEQYF.

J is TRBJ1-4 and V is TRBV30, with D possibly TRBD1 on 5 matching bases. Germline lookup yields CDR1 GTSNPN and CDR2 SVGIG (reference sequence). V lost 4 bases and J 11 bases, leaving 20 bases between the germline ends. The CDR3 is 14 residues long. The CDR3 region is CAWNMATRGGKLFF. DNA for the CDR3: TGTGCCTGGAACATGGCTACGCGCGGGGGGAAACTGTTTTTT.

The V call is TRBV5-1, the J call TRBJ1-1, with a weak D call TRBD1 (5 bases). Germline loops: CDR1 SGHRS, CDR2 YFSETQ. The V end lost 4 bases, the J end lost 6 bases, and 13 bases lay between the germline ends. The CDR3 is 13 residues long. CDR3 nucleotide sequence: TGCGCCAGCAGCCCCGGGGCCGGGTCTGAAGCTTTCTTT. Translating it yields CASSPGAGSEAFF.

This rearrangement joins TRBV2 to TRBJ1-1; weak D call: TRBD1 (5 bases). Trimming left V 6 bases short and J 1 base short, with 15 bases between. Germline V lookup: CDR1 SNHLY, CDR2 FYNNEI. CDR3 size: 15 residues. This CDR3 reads CASSVRGGKNTEAFF. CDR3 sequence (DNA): TGTGCCAGCAGCGTCCGGGGGGGGAAGAACACTGAAGCTTTCTTT.

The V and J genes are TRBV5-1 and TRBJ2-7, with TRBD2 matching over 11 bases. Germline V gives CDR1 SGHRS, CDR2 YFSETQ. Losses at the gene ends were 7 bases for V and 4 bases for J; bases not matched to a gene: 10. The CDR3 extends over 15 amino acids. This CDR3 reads CASETSGDLKYEQYF. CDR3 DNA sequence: TGCGCCAGCGAGACTAGCGGGGACCTGAAGTACGAGCAGTACTTC.

CDR3 sequence: CASSPGRDYGYTF. CDR3 in DNA: TGTGCCAGCAGCCCGGGACGGGACTATGGCTACACCTTC. This chain links TRBV7-2 with TRBJ1-2; weak D call: TRBD1 (5 bases). CDR1 SGHTA and CDR2 FQGNSA come from the germline V gene. The CDR3 sequence is 13 residues long. V was pared by 5 bases and J by 3 bases, with 10 bases between.

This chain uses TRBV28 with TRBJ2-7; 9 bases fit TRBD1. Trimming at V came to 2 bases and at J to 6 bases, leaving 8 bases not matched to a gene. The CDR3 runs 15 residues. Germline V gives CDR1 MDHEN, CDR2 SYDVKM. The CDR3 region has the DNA TGTGCCAGCAGTTTAGGGGGGACAGGGTATCTCGAGCAGTACTTC. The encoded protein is CASSLGGTGYLEQYF. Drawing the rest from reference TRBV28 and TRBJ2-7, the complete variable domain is DVKVTQSSRYLVKRTGEKVFLECVQDMDHENMFWYRQDPGLGLRLIYFSYDVKMKEKGDIPEGYSVSREKKERFSLILESASTNQTSMYLCASSLGGTGYLEQYFGPGTRLTVT.

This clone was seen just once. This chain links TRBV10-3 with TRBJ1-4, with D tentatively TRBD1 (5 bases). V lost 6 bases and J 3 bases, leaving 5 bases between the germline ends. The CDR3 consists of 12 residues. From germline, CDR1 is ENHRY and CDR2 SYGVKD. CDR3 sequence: CAIRGPNEKLFF. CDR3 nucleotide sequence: TGTGCCATCAGGGGGCCTAATGAAAAACTGTTTTTT.

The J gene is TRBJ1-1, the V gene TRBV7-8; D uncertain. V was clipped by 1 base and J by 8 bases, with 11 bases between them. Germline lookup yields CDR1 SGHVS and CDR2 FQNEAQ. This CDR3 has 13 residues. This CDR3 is CASSLGIGIEAFF. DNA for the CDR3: TGTGCCAGCAGCTTAGGAATTGGGATAGAAGCTTTCTTT.